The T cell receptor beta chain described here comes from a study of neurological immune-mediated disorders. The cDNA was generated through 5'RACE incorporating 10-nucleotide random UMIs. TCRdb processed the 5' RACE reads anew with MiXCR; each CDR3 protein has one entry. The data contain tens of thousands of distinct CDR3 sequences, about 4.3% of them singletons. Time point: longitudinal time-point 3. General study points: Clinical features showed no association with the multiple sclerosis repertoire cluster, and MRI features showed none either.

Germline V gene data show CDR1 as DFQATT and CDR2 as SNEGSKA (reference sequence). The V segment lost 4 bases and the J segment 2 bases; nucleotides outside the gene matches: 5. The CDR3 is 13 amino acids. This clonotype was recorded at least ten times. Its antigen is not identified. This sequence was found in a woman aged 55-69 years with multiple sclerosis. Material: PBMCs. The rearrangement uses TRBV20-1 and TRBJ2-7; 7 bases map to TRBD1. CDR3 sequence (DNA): TGCAGTGCTATCGACAGGGACCCCTACGAGCAGTACTTC. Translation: CSAIDRDPYEQYF.